This T cell receptor (beta chain) was captured in a study of T cell responses to AZD1222 COVID-19 vaccine. Study-level points and caveats: Females made up more of the donors, who were largely white British, and clonal diversity may have come out too low. As reported, nearly half of all spike-specific TCRs target variant regions that are unmutated. Just a handful of people given AZD1222 tested seropositive at baseline. Breadth and depth of Spike-specific TCRs rose after two AZD1222 doses.

The assay was immunoSEQ multiplex PCR, and TCRdb's table has in-frame clones only and misses some. The table lists around 150,000 clones. For this clone: Its antigen is not known.

The CDR3 has 15 amino acids. Germline CDR1 and CDR2: SGHNT and YENEEA. Trimming removed 1 base at V and 4 bases at J, with 10 bases between. Sequenced material: peripheral blood. The V call is TRBV11-3, the J call TRBJ1-4; D is undetermined. This sequence was found in an adult in good health. This CDR3 reads CASSLGALDNEKLFF. CDR3 in DNA: TGTGCCAGCAGCTTAGGCGCACTCGATAATGAAAAACTGTTTTTT.